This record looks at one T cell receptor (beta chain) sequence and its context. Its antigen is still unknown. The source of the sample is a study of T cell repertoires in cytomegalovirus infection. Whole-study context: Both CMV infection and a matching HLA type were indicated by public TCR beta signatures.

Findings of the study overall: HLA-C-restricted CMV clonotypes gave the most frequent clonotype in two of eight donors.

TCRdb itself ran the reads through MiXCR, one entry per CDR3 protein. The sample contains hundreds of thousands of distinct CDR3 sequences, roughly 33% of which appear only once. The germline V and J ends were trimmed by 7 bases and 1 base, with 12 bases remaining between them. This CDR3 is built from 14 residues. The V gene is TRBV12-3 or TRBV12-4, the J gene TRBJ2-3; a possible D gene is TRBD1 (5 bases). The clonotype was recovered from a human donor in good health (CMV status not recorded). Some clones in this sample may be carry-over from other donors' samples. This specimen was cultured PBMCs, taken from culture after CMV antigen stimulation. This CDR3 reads CASKVGQGTDTQYF. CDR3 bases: TGTGCCAGCAAGGTGGGGCAGGGCACAGATACGCAGTATTTT.